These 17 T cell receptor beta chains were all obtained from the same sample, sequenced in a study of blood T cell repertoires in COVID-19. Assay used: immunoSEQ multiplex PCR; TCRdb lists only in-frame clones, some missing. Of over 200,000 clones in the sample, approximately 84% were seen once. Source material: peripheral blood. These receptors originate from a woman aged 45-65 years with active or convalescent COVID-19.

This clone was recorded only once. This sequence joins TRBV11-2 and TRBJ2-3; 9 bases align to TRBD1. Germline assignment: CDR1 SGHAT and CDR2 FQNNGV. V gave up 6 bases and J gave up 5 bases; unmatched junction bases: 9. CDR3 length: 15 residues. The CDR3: CASSPGQGSGDTQYF. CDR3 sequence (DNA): TGTGCCAGCAGTCCAGGACAGGGGAGCGGAGATACGCAGTATTTT.

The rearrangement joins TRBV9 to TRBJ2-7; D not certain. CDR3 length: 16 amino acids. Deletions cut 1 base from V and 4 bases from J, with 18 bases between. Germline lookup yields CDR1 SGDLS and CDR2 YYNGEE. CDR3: CASSVPFGEVRYEQYV. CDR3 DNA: TGTGCCAGCAGCGTACCTTTTGGAGAGGTTAGGTACGAGCAGTACGTC.

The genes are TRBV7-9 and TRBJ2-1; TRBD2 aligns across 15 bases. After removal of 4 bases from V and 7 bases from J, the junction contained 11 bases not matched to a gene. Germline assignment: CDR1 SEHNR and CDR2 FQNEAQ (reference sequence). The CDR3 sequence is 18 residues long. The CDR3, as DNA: TGTGCCAGCAGCTCCCCAGGGTGGGGACTAGCGGGAGGTAATGAGCAGTTCTTC. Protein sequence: CASSSPGWGLAGGNEQFF.

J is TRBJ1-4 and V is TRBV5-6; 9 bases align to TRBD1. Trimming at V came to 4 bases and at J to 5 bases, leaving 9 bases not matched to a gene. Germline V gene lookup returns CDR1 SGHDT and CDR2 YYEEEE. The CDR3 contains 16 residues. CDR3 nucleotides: TGTGCCAGCAGCACCCCGGGACAGGGTCCCAATGAAAAACTGTTTTTT. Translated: CASSTPGQGPNEKLFF.

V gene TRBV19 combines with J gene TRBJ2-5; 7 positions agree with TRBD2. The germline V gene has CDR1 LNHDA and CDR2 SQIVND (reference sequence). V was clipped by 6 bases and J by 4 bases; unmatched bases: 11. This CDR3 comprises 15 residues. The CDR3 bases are TGTGCCAGTAGGGGAAGAGCGGGACGTAGAGAGACCCAGTACTTC. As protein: CASRGRAGRRETQYF. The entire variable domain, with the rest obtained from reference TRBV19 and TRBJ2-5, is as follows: DGGITQSPKYLFRKEGQNVTLSCEQNLNHDAMYWYRQDPGQGLRLIYYSQIVNDFQKGDIAEGYSVSREKKESFPLTVTSAQKNPTAFYLCASRGRAGRRETQYFGPGTRLLVL.

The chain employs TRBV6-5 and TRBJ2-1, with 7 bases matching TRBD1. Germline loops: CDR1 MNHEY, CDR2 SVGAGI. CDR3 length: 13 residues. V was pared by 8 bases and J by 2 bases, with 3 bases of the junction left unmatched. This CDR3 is CASGTGAYNEQFF. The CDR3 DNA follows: TGTGCCAGCGGAACAGGGGCCTACAATGAGCAGTTCTTC.

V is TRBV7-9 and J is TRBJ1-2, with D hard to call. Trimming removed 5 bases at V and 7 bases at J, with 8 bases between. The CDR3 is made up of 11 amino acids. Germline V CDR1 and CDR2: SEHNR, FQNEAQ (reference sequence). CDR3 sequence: CASSSQVGYTF. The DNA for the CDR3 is TGTGCCAGCAGCAGCCAAGTTGGCTACACCTTC.

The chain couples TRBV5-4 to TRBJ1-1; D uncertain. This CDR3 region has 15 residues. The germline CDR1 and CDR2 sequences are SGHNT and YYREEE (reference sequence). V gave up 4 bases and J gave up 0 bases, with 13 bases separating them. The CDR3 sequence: CASSQRIGLNTEAFF. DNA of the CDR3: TGTGCCAGCAGCCAAAGAATCGGGTTGAACACTGAAGCTTTCTTT.

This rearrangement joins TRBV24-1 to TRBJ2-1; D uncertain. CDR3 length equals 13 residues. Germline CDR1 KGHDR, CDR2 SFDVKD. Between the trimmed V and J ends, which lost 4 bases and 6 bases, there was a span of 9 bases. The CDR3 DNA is TGTGCCACCAGTGACCACGGTACCAATGAGCAGTTCTTC. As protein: CATSDHGTNEQFF.

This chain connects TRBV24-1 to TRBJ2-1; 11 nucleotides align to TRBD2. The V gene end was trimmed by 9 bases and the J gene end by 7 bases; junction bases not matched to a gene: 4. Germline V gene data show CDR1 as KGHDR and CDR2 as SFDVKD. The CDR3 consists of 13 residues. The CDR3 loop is CATGASGRNEQFF. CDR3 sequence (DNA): TGTGCCACCGGGGCTAGCGGGAGGAATGAGCAGTTCTTC.

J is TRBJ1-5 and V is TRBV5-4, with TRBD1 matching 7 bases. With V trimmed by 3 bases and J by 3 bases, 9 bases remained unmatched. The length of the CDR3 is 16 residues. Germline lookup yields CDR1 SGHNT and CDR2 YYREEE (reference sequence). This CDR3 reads CASSWTGKGHNQPQHF. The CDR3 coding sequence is TGTGCCAGCAGCTGGACAGGAAAGGGGCACAATCAGCCCCAGCATTTT.

In DNA, the CDR3 is TGTGCCAGCAGCTTCGGACAGGCTGAAGCTTTCTTT. Translating it yields CASSFGQAEAFF. The chain carries TRBV7-9 and TRBJ1-1; 7 bases line up with TRBD1. Germline CDR1 SEHNR, CDR2 FQNEAQ (reference sequence). After removal of 3 bases from V and 6 bases from J, the junction contained 1 base not matched to a gene. This CDR3 has 12 residues.

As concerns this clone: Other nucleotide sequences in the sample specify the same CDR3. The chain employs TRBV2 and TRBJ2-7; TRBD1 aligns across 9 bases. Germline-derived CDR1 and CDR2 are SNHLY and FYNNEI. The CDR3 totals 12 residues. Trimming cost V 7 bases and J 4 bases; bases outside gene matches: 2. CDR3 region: CASTGTGYEQYF. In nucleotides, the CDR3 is TGTGCCAGCACTGGGACAGGGTACGAGCAGTACTTC.

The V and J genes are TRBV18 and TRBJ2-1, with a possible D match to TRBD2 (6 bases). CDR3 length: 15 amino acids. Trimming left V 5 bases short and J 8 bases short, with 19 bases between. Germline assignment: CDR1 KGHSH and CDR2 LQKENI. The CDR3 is CASSYSSDKGDEQFF. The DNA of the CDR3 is TGTGCCAGCTCATACTCTAGCGACAAGGGCGATGAGCAGTTCTTC.

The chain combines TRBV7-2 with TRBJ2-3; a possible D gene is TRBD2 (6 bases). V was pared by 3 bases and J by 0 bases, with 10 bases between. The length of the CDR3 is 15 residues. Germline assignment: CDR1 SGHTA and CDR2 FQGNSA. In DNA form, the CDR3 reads TGTGCCAGCAGCTTCGCGGGGTATAGCACAGATACGCAGTATTTT. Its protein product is CASSFAGYSTDTQYF.

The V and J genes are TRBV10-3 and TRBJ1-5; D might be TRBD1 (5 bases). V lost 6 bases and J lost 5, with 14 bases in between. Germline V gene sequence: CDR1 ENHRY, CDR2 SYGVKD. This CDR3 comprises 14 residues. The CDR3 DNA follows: TGTGCCATCAGCCGGGACGGGGGGGATCAGCCCCAGCATTTT. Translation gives CAISRDGGDQPQHF.

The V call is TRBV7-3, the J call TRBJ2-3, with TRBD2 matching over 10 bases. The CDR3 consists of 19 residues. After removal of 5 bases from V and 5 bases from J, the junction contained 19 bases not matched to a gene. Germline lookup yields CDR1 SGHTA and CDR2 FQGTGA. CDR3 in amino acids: CASSPRGSRASGRGDTQYF. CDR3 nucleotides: TGTGCCAGCAGCCCCAGGGGTAGTCGTGCTAGCGGGAGAGGAGATACGCAGTATTTT.